Listed here are 21 T cell receptor beta chains from one sample, sequenced in a study of CD8+ T cells in alopecia areata. As the sequencing template, cDNA was produced by extracting RNA and reverse transcribing it. Sequencing used immunoSEQ multiplex PCR; TCRdb keeps in-frame clones, though not all of them. The table lists 130,000 to 150,000 clones, approximately 50% of them singletons. This specimen was CD4+ T cells sorted from blood, taken at week 0. The receptors were sampled from a human donor with alopecia areata.

This clone has more than one count but fewer than ten. This rearrangement joins TRBV11-2 to TRBJ2-2, with no clear D. CDR1 SGHAT and CDR2 FQNNGV come from the germline V gene. Trimming pared 0 bases from V and 5 bases from J, leaving 4 bases between. The CDR3 is made up of 13 amino acids. CDR3 coding DNA: TGTGCCAGCAGCTTAGATCAGACCGGGGAGCTGTTTTTT. Translating gives CASSLDQTGELFF.

This rearrangement joins TRBV29-1 to TRBJ2-7, with TRBD1 identical over 7 bases. The length of the CDR3 is 14 residues. V lost 1 base to trimming and J lost 5 bases; unmatched junction nucleotides: 8. CDR1 is SQVTM and CDR2 is ANQGSEA in the germline V gene. Here the CDR3 reads CSVEGQTGLDEQYF. As DNA, the CDR3 is TGCAGCGTTGAAGGGCAGACAGGGTTGGACGAGCAGTACTTC.

This clone was recorded at least ten times. The chain employs TRBV6-5 and TRBJ1-4; 7 bases align to TRBD1. Germline assignment: CDR1 MNHEY and CDR2 SVGAGI. The CDR3 spans 15 residues. The J segment lost 6 bases and the V segment lost 6 bases, leaving 10 bases of the junction unmatched. The chain's CDR3 is CASSRMSGTDEKLFF. The DNA of the CDR3 is TGTGCCAGCAGCCGAATGTCCGGGACAGATGAAAAACTGTTTTTT.

The chain links TRBV6-1 to TRBJ1-2; tentatively, D is TRBD1 (6 bases). This CDR3 is built from 16 residues. CDR1 MNHNS and CDR2 SASEGT come from the germline V gene. V lost 0 bases to trimming and J lost 8 bases, with 19 bases between them. The CDR3 reads CASSEALGQGRRGYTF. DNA of the CDR3: TGTGCCAGCAGTGAAGCGCTGGGGCAGGGGAGGAGGGGCTACACCTTC.

This clone was found a few times. The gene calls are TRBV5-1 and TRBJ2-3; D is unclear. The CDR3 loop spans 16 amino acids. Germline CDR1 is SGHRS and CDR2 is YFSETQ. Trimming left V 4 bases short and J 1 base short, with 16 bases between. This CDR3 reads CASSATFGVGTDTQYF. DNA for the CDR3: TGCGCCAGCAGCGCTACTTTTGGTGTGGGCACAGATACGCAGTATTTT.

This clone was seen more than once but under ten times. The J gene is TRBJ2-1, the V gene TRBV30; D might be TRBD2 (5 bases). Germline V CDR1 and CDR2: GTSNPN, SVGIG (reference sequence). The CDR3 runs 14 residues. Deletions cut 0 bases from V and 10 bases from J, with 16 bases between. In DNA form, the CDR3 reads TGTGCCTGGAGTGTACTAGGTCTAGCAAGCGAGCAGTTCTTC. This gives the protein CAWSVLGLASEQFF.

The genes are TRBV6-5 and TRBJ1-1, with D possibly being TRBD1 (5 bases). The CDR3 contains 13 residues. The germline V gene has CDR1 MNHEY and CDR2 SVGAGI. V lost 11 bases and J 6 bases, leaving 19 bases between the germline ends. The CDR3 bases are TGTGCCGGGACTATTACAGGAGGCGCTGAAGCTTTCTTT. Encoded protein: CAGTITGGAEAFF.

The V gene is TRBV30, the J gene TRBJ2-1; D gene uncertain. Trimming took 3 bases from V and 15 from J, leaving 18 bases between them. Germline V gives CDR1 GTSNPN, CDR2 SVGIG (reference sequence). This CDR3 region has 12 residues. DNA for the CDR3: TGTGCCTGGAGAGGATCCGGGTCCCACCCGTTCTTC. Protein: CAWRGSGSHPFF.

This chain connects TRBV29-1 to TRBJ1-1; 7 bases line up with TRBD1. Germline V gives CDR1 SQVTM, CDR2 ANQGSEA. V gave up 5 bases and J gave up 0 bases; unmatched junction bases: 9. The CDR3 runs to 15 residues. The CDR3 protein is CSVLWGQRMNTEAFF. The CDR3 DNA sequence: TGCAGCGTTTTATGGGGACAGAGGATGAACACTGAAGCTTTCTTT. The full variable domain, rest sourced from reference TRBV29-1 and TRBJ1-1, is SAVISQKPSRDICQRGTSLTIQCQVDSQVTMMFWYRQQPGQSLTLIATANQGSEATYESGFVIDKFPISRPNLTFSTLTVSNMSPEDSSIYLCSVLWGQRMNTEAFFGQGTRLTVV.

The chain combines TRBV5-4 with TRBJ2-7, with D perhaps TRBD2 (6 bases). The CDR3 covers 15 residues. In germline, CDR1 is SGHNT, CDR2 YYREEE (reference sequence). The V gene lost 4 bases and the J gene lost 1 base, with 15 bases spanning the gap. DNA of the CDR3: TGTGCCAGCAGCGGGACCGGGACTGAATCCTACGAGCAGTACTTC. As protein: CASSGTGTESYEQYF.

There are a few counts of this clone. The chain employs TRBV7-9 and TRBJ1-1, with 10 bases aligning to TRBD1. V shed 1 base, J shed 6 bases, and the junction held 2 bases outside the gene matches. This CDR3 contains 14 residues. In germline, CDR1 is SEHNR, CDR2 FQNEAQ (reference sequence). In nucleotides, the CDR3 is TGTGCCAGCAGCTTAGAGGGACAGGGGTCTGAAGCTTTCTTT. This encodes CASSLEGQGSEAFF.

This clone was seen repeatedly, ten times or more. The chain's CDR3 is CASSPPGSYEQYF. The CDR3 DNA reads as TGTGCCAGCAGCCCCCCGGGGTCCTACGAGCAGTACTTC. This rearrangement joins TRBV7-2 to TRBJ2-7; D is perhaps TRBD2 (5 bases). The CDR3 runs to 13 residues. Germline V gene sequence: CDR1 SGHTA, CDR2 FQGNSA. V shed 5 bases and J shed 1 base, with 9 bases lying between them.

The genes are TRBV5-4 and TRBJ1-2; TRBD1 aligns across 8 bases. The V gene end was trimmed by 4 bases and the J gene end by 5 bases; junction bases not matched to a gene: 4. Germline V gene sequence: CDR1 SGHNT, CDR2 YYREEE (reference sequence). The CDR3 is made up of 13 amino acids. The CDR3 DNA reads TGTGCCAGCAGCCAGGGACAGGAGTATGGCTACACCTTC. Amino acid sequence: CASSQGQEYGYTF.

This rearrangement joins TRBV29-1 to TRBJ1-1; the D gene is possibly TRBD1 (6 bases). The CDR3 is 13 residues long. Germline V lookup: CDR1 SQVTM, CDR2 ANQGSEA. V was pared by 6 bases and J by 2 bases, with 13 bases between. The chain's CDR3 is CSVFPQGNTEAFF. In nucleotides, the CDR3 is TGCAGCGTCTTCCCACAGGGAAACACTGAAGCTTTCTTT.

This clone has a handful of counts. The chain employs TRBV28 and TRBJ1-5; D may be TRBD1 (6 bases). The germline V gene encodes CDR1 MDHEN and CDR2 SYDVKM. The CDR3 totals 16 residues. Between the trimmed V and J ends, which lost 5 bases and 1 base, there was a span of 15 bases. Written as DNA, the CDR3 is TGTGCCAGCAGTACCCCCGTAGGACAGAGCAATCAGCCCCAGCATTTT. It specifies CASSTPVGQSNQPQHF.

The CDR3 region has the DNA TGTGCCAGCAGTGGACAGCACTATGGCTACACCTTC. This codes for CASSGQHYGYTF. The chain uses TRBV25-1 and TRBJ1-2; the D gene is possibly TRBD1 (5 bases). V was trimmed by 4 bases and J by 3 bases, leaving 6 bases between them. Per the germline V gene, CDR1 is MGHDK and CDR2 is SYGVNS. CDR3 length: 12 residues.

CDR3 protein: CASSSVGSNQPQHF. In nucleotides, the CDR3 is TGTGCCAGCAGTTCGGTGGGGAGCAATCAGCCCCAGCATTTT. The chain carries TRBV28 and TRBJ1-5; D remains ambiguous. The CDR3 extends over 14 amino acids. V was cut by 4 bases and J by 1 base, with 8 bases left in between. Germline lookup yields CDR1 MDHEN and CDR2 SYDVKM.

This chain joins TRBV7-2 and TRBJ2-5; 10 bases are a match to TRBD2. The CDR3 is made up of 17 amino acids. J was trimmed by 5 bases and V by 1 base; bases with no gene match: 10. Germline V gene sequence: CDR1 SGHTA, CDR2 FQGNSA. As DNA, the CDR3 is TGTGCCAGCAGCTTAGTGGGCGTGGGACTAGCGAGGGAGACCCAGTACTTC. Protein sequence: CASSLVGVGLARETQYF.

This sequence joins TRBV29-1 and TRBJ2-5; TRBD1 aligns across 10 bases. The CDR3 spans 14 residues. V shed 7 bases and J 0 bases; nucleotides not matched to a gene: 5. Germline lookup yields CDR1 SQVTM and CDR2 ANQGSEA. In DNA form, the CDR3 reads TGCAGCGCCAGGACAGGGGGGAACCAAGAGACCCAGTACTTC. Encoded protein: CSARTGGNQETQYF.

The chain couples TRBV30 to TRBJ2-7; a weak D match, TRBD1 (8 bases). The CDR3 runs 15 residues. Germline V gene lookup returns CDR1 GTSNPN and CDR2 SVGIG (reference sequence). The V end was cut by 4 bases, the J end by 3 bases, with 19 bases between. The CDR3 protein is CAWNRGGPKGYEQYF. CDR3 sequence (DNA): TGTGCCTGGAACAGGGGGGGACCCAAAGGCTACGAGCAGTACTTC.

The chain links TRBV29-1 to TRBJ2-1, with TRBD2 matching over 11 bases. With V trimmed by 7 bases and J by 2 bases, 4 bases remained unmatched. Germline lookup yields CDR1 SQVTM and CDR2 ANQGSEA. This CDR3 has 14 amino acids. CDR3 protein: CSGGTSGTYNEQFF. As DNA, the CDR3 is TGCAGCGGCGGGACTAGCGGAACCTACAATGAGCAGTTCTTC.